The entry that follows covers one TCR beta chain sequence. What it recognizes is unknown. Germline V gene sequence: CDR1 LNHDA, CDR2 SQIVND (reference sequence). The CDR3 is 16 amino acids. The ends lost 1 base at V and 7 bases at J; junction bases unmatched: 8. Several immunoSEQ plates received, in even portions, the genomic DNA of each subset. TCRdb keeps only in-frame clones here, not all; method: immunoSEQ multiplex PCR. The table records 450,000 to 650,000 clones, around three quarters of them present only once. Healthy adults negative for HIV, lacking recent acute infections or vaccinations, served as donors. The study used 83 million or so PBMCs per unsorted sample for genomic DNA. The data were obtained in a study of shared clonotypes between healthy human individuals. Study-wide findings and caveats: The genetic and exposure-history diversity represented was limited by few donors.

The chain has TRBV19 and TRBJ2-1; 9 nucleotides match TRBD2. The clonotype comes from a woman in her 40s in good health. Some clones in this sample may be carry-over from other donors' samples. Source material: PBMCs. The CDR3 here is CASSIGAGLALNEQFF. The CDR3 DNA sequence: TGTGCCAGTAGTATAGGGGCAGGACTAGCGTTAAATGAGCAGTTCTTC.